The sequence of this T cell receptor (beta chain) was determined in a study of human T cells and chemical hapten exposure. In the study overall: Weekly diphenylcyclopropenone doses were given to patients' scalps across the approximately 23-week study. Whole-study findings and limits: No alteration of TCRs above 1 in 1000 frequency was seen with DPC sensitization.

From the RACE reads, TCRdb called clonotypes with MiXCR, one entry per CDR3 protein. The repertoire consists of a few hundred thousand distinct CDR3 sequences, with approximately 7.5% occurring once and the leading ten covering roughly 1.2%. On this clonotype itself: The antigen remains undetermined.

The sample's time point: pre-sensitization, week 0. Regarding treatment: therapeutic diphenylcyclopropenone sensitization with weekly scalp DPC. V was trimmed by 4 bases and J by 2 bases, leaving 15 bases between them. Germline assignment: CDR1 SGHKS and CDR2 YYEKEE (reference sequence). The CDR3 is 15 amino acids. The material was whole blood, obtained in connection with sensitization to the hapten diphenylcyclopropenone (DPC). This chain connects TRBV5-5 to TRBJ1-2; tentative D call: TRBD1 (6 bases). This clonotype was obtained from a man between 18 and 29 years old with alopecia areata. Some clones in this sample may be carry-over from other donors' samples. CDR3 DNA: TGTGCCAGCAGCATAGCCGGGACAAAGAACTATGGCTACACCTTC. Protein: CASSIAGTKNYGYTF. Using reference TRBV5-5 and TRBJ1-2 for the parts outside the CDR3, the full variable domain is DAGVTQSPTHLIKTRGQQVTLRCSPISGHKSVSWYQQVLGQGPQFIFQYYEKEERGRGNFPDRFSARQFPNYSSELNVNALLLGDSALYLCASSIAGTKNYGYTFGSGTRLTVV.